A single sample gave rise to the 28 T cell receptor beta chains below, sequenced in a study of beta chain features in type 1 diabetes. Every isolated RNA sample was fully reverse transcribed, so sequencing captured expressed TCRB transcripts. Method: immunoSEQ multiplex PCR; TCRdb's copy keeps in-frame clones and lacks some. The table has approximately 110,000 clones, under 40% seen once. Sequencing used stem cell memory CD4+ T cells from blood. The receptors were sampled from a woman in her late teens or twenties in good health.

The DNA for the CDR3 is TGCAGCGTTGGTGGCAGATCTGGAAACACCATATATTTT. Translated: CSVGGRSGNTIYF. The rearrangement links TRBV29-1 to TRBJ1-3; no definite D call. Germline V gives CDR1 SQVTM, CDR2 ANQGSEA. V dropped 4 bases and J dropped 1 base, with 8 bases sitting between them. This CDR3 is built from 13 residues.

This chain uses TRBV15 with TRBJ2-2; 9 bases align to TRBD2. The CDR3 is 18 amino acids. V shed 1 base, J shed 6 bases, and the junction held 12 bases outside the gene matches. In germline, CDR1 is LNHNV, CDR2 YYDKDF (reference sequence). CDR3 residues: CATSRGRAGGPGAGELFF. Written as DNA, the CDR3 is TGTGCCACCAGCAGAGGTCGGGCGGGAGGGCCGGGAGCCGGGGAGCTGTTTTTT. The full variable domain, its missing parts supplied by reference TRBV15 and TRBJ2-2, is DAMVIQNPRYQVTQFGKPVTLSCSQTLNHNVMYWYQQKSSQAPKLLFHYYDKDFNNEADTPDNFQSRRPNTSFCFLDIRSPGLGDTAMYLCATSRGRAGGPGAGELFFGEGSRLTVL.

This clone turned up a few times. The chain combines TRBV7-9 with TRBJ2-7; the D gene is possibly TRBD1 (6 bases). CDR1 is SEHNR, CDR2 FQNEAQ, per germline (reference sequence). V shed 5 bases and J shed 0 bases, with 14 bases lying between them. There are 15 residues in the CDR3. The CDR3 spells CASSVTGYTSYEQYF. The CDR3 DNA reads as TGTGCCAGCAGCGTAACAGGGTATACCTCCTACGAGCAGTACTTC. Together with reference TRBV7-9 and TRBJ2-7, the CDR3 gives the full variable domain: DTGVSQNPRHKITKRGQNVTFRCDPISEHNRLYWYRQTLGQGPEFLTYFQNEAQLEKSRLLSDRFSAERPKGSFSTLEIQRTEQGDSAMYLCASSVTGYTSYEQYFGPGTRLTVT.

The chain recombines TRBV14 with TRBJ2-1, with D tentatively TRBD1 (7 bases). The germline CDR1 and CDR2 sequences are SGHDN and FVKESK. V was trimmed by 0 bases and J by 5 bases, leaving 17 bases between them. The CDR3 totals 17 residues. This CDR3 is CASSQDRGTVTNNEQFF. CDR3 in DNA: TGTGCCAGCAGCCAAGATCGGGGGACAGTAACGAACAATGAGCAGTTCTTC.

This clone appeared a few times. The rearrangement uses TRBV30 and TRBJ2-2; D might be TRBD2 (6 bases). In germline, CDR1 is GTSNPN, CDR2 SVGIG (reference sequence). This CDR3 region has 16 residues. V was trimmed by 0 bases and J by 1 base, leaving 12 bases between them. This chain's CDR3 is CAWSVRGSGNTGELFF. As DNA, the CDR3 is TGTGCCTGGAGTGTGAGGGGTAGCGGGAACACCGGGGAGCTGTTTTTT. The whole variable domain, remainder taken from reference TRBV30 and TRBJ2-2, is SQTIHQWPATLVQPVGSPLSLECTVEGTSNPNLYWYRQAAGRGLQLLFYSVGIGQISSEVPQNLSASRPQDRQFILSSKKLLLSDSGFYLCAWSVRGSGNTGELFFGEGSRLTVL.

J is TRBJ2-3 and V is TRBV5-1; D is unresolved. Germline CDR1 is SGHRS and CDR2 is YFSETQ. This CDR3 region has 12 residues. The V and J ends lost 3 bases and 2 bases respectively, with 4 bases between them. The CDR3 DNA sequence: TGCGCCAGCAGCTCCCACACAGATACGCAGTATTTT. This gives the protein CASSSHTDTQYF.

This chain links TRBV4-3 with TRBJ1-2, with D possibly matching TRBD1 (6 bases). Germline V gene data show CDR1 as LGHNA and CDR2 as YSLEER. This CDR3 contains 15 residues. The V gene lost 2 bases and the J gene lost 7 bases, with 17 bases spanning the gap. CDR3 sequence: CASSQSLGDTGGYTF. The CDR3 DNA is TGCGCCAGCAGCCAAAGCCTTGGGGACACGGGTGGCTACACCTTC.

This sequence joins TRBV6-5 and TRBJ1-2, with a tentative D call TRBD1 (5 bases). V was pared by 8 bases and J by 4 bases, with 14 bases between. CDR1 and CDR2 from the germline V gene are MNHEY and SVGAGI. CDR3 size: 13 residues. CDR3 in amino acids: CASDEGHSYGYTF. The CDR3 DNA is TGTGCCAGCGACGAAGGACATTCCTATGGCTACACCTTC.

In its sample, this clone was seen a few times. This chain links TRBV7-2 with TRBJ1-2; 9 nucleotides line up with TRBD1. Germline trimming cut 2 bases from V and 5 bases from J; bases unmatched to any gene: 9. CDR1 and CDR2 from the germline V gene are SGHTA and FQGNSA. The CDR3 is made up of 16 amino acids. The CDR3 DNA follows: TGTGCCAGCAGCTTACACCGGACAGGGGACCCATATGGCTACACCTTC. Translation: CASSLHRTGDPYGYTF.

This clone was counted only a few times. The CDR3 is CAWKWLAGTDTQYF. The CDR3 region has the DNA TGTGCCTGGAAGTGGCTAGCGGGCACAGATACGCAGTATTTT. The J gene is TRBJ2-3, the V gene TRBV30; 7 nucleotides match TRBD2. J lost 1 base, V lost 4 bases, and 5 bases had no gene match. The CDR3 sequence is 14 residues long. Germline CDR1 and CDR2: GTSNPN and SVGIG (reference sequence).

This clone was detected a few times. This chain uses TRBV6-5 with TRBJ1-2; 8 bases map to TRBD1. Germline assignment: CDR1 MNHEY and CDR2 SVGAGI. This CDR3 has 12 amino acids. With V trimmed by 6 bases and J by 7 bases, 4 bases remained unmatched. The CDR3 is CASRDREGGYTF. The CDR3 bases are TGTGCCAGCAGGGACAGGGAGGGTGGCTACACCTTC.

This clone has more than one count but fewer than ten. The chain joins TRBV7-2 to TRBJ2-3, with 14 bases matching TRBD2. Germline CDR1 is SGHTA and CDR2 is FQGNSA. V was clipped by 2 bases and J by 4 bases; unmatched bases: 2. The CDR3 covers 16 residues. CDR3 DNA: TGTGCCAGCAGCTTACGACTAGCGGGAGGGGCAGATACGCAGTATTTT. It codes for CASSLRLAGGADTQYF.

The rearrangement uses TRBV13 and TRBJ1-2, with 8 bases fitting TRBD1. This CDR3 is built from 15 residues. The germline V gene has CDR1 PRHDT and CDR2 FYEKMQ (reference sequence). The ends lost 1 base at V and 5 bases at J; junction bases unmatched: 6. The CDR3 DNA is TGTGCCAGCAGCTTAGCTGGGACAGGCCGATATGGCTACACCTTC. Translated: CASSLAGTGRYGYTF.

The CDR3: CAISSGQGSYGYTF. The CDR3 DNA follows: TGTGCCATCAGTTCCGGACAGGGTTCGTATGGCTACACCTTC. The V and J genes are TRBV10-3 and TRBJ1-2; 8 bases are a match to TRBD1. Trimming cost V 5 bases and J 5 bases; bases outside gene matches: 7. Germline V gene lookup returns CDR1 ENHRY and CDR2 SYGVKD. CDR3 length: 14 residues.

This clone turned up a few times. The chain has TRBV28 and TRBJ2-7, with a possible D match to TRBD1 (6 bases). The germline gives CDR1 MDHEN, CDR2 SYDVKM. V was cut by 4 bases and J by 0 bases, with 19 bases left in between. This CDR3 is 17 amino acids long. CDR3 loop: CASSSRLGQRTSYEQYF. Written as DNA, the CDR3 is TGTGCCAGCAGTTCACGACTCGGACAGCGGACCTCCTACGAGCAGTACTTC.

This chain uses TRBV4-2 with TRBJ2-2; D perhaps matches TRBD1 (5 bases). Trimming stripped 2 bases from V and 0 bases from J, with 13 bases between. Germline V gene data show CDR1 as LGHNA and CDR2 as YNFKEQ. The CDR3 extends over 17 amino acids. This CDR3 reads CASSQFGMTANTGELFF. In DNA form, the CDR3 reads TGTGCCAGCAGCCAATTTGGGATGACAGCGAACACCGGGGAGCTGTTTTTT.

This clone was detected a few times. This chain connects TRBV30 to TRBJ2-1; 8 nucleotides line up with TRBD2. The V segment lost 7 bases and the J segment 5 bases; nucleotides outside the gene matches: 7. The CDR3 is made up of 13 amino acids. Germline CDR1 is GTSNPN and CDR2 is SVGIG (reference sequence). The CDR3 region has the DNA TGTGCCTCGAGCGGGAGAGCTGACAATGAGCAGTTCTTC. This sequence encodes CASSGRADNEQFF.

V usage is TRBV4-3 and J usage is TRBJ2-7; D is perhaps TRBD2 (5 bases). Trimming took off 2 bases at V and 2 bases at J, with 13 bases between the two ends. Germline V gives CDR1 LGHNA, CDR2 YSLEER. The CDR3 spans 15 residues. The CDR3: CASSQMAGLTYEQYF. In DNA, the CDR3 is TGCGCCAGCAGCCAAATGGCGGGCCTAACCTACGAGCAGTACTTC.

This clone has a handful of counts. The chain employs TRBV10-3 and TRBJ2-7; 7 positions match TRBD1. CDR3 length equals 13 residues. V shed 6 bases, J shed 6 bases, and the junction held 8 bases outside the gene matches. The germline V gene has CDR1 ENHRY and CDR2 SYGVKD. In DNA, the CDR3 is TGTGCCATCAGGGAACCGACAGGGTTCGAGCAGTACTTC. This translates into CAIREPTGFEQYF.

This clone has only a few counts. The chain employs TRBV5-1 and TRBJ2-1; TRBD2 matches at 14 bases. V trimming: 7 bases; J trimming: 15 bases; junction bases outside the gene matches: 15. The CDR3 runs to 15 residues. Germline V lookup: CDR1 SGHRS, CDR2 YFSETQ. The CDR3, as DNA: TGCGCCAGCTTTTCGGGACTAGCGGGAGATAGCGAGGGGTTCTTC. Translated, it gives CASFSGLAGDSEGFF.

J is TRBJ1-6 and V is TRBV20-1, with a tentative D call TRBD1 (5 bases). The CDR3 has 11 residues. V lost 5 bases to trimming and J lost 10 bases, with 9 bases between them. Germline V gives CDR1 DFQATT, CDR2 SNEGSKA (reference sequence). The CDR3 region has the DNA TGCAGTGCTGTGCAGGGCTCACCCCTCCACTTT. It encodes CSAVQGSPLHF.

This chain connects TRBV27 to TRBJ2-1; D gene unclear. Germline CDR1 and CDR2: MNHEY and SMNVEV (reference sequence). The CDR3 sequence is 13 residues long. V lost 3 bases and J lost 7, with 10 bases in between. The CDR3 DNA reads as TGTGCCAGCAGTTTCGCGAGAGTGAATGAGCAGTTCTTC. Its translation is CASSFARVNEQFF.

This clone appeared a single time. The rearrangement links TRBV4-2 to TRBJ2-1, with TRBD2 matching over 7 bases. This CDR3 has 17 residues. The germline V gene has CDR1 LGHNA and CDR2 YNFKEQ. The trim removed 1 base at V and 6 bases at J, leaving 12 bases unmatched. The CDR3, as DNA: TGTGCCAGCAGCCAAGTAATTAGGGTAGCTAGCGGCAATGAGCAGTTCTTC. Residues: CASSQVIRVASGNEQFF.

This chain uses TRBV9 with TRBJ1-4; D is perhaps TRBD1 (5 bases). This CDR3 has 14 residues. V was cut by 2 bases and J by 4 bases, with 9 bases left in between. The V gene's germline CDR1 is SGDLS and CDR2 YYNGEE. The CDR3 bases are TGTGCCAGCAGCGTCGACAGACTTAATGAAAAACTGTTTTTT. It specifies CASSVDRLNEKLFF.

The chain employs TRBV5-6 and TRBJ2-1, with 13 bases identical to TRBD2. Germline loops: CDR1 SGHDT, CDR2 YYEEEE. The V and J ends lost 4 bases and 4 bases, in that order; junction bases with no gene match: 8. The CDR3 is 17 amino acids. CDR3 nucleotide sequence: TGTGCCAGCAGCCCGCGGAAACTAGCGGGAGGGTACAATGAGCAGTTCTTC. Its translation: CASSPRKLAGGYNEQFF.

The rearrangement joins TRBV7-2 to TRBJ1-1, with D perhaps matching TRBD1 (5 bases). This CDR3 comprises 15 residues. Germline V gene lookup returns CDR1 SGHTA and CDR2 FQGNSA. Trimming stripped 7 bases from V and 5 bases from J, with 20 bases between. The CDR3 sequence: CASTLWDGRITEAFF. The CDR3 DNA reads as TGTGCCAGCACCCTCTGGGACGGGAGGATTACTGAAGCTTTCTTT.

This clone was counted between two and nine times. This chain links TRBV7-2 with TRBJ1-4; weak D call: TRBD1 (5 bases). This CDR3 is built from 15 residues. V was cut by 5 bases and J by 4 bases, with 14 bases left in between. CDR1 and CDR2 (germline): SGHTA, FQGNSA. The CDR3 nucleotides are TGTGCCAGCAGCCCTCGGGGGGTTGATAATGAAAAACTGTTTTTT. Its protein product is CASSPRGVDNEKLFF. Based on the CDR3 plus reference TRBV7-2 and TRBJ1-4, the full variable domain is GAGVSQSPSNKVTEKGKDVELRCDPISGHTALYWYRQSLGQGLEFLIYFQGNSAPDKSGLPSDRFSAERTGGSVSTLTIQRTQQEDSAVYLCASSPRGVDNEKLFFGSGTQLSVL.

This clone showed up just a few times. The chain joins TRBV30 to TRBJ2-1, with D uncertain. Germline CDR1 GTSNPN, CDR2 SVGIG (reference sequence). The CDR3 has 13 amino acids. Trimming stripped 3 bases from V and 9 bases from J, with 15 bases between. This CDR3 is CAWSPARLIEQFF. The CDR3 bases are TGTGCCTGGAGCCCTGCTCGACTGATTGAGCAGTTCTTC.